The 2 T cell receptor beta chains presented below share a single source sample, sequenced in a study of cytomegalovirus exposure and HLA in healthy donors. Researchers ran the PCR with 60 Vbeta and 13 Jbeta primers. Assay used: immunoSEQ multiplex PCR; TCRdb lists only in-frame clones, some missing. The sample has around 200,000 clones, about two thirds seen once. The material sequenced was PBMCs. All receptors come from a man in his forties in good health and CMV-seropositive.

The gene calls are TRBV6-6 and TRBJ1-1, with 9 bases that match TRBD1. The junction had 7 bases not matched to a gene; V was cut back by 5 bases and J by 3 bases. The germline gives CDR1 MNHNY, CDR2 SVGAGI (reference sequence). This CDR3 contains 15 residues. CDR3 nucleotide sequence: TGTGCCAGCAGTCCGCCGGGACAGGGCCACACTGAAGCTTTCTTT. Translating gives CASSPPGQGHTEAFF.

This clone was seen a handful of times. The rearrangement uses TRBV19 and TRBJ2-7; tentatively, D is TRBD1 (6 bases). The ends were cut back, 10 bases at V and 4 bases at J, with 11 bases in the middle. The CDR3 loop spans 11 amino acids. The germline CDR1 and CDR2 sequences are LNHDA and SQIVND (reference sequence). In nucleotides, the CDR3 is TGTGCCACTTCGACAGGTTACGAGCAGTACTTC. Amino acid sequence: CATSTGYEQYF.